The rows below give T cell receptor beta chains drawn from one sample of a study of technical replicates of blood from a few donors. Assay used: immunoSEQ multiplex PCR; TCRdb lists only in-frame clones, some missing. The sample carries some 12,000 clones, around 94% recorded once. Material: PBMCs. All receptors derive from a human donor in good health. Each CDR3 is given with its conserved first and last residue. Fields, in order: D gene, clone size, J gene, V gene, CDR3 protein, CDR3 DNA. D genes are given only for firm matches. The size entry is marked missing in some rows and otherwise reads once, few, many or a size class.

D: TRBD1
size: few
J: TRBJ2-7
V: TRBV27
CDR3: CASSPGTVGSYEQYF
DNA: TGTGCCAGCAGTCCAGGGACAGTTGGCTCCTACGAGCAGTACTTC

D: TRBD2
size: .
J: TRBJ2-7
V: TRBV2
CDR3: CASSEGGRSSYEQYF
DNA: TGTGCCAGCAGTGAAGGCGGGAGGTCCTCCTACGAGCAGTACTTC

D: .
size: .
J: TRBJ2-5
V: TRBV5-1
CDR3: CASSTGRDQETQYF
DNA: TGCGCCAGCAGCACCGGTCGGGACCAAGAGACCCAGTACTTC

D: .
size: .
J: TRBJ2-4
V: TRBV29-1
CDR3: CSVLTGTKEYF
DNA: TGCAGCGTCCTAACCGGGACAAAGGAGTACTTC

D: .
size: .
J: TRBJ2-7
V: TRBV7-8
CDR3: CASSPQGPSYEQYF
DNA: TGTGCCAGCAGCCCCCAGGGGCCCTCCTACGAGCAGTACTTC

D: .
size: .
J: TRBJ1-2
V: TRBV2
CDR3: CASRKQGTDYGYTF
DNA: TGTGCCAGCAGGAAACAGGGAACAGACTATGGCTACACCTTC

D: .
size: .
J: TRBJ2-1
V: TRBV13
CDR3: CASRPRYNEQFF
DNA: TGTGCCAGCCGCCCCCGGTACAATGAGCAGTTCTTC

D: TRBD2
size: .
J: TRBJ2-3
V: TRBV7-2
CDR3: CASSFLAGTADTQYF
DNA: TGTGCCAGCAGCTTCTTAGCGGGAACGGCAGATACGCAGTATTTT

D: .
size: .
J: TRBJ1-4
V: TRBV27
CDR3: CASSRASTNEKLFF
DNA: TGTGCCAGCTCACGAGCCTCAACTAATGAAAAACTGTTTTTT

D: TRBD2
size: .
J: TRBJ2-1
V: TRBV5-8
CDR3: CASSYSSGPYNEQFF
DNA: TGTGCCAGCAGTTATTCTAGCGGACCGTACAATGAGCAGTTCTTC

D: TRBD2
size: .
J: TRBJ2-3
V: TRBV5-4
CDR3: CASSPGLAASTDTQYF
DNA: TGTGCCAGCAGCCCCGGACTAGCGGCTAGCACAGATACGCAGTATTTT

D: TRBD1
size: .
J: TRBJ1-1
V: TRBV4-2
CDR3: CASSQGWARRGPERTEAFF
DNA: TGTGCCAGCAGCCAAGGATGGGCTCGCAGGGGGCCCGAAAGAACTGAAGCTTTCTTT

D: .
size: .
J: TRBJ2-2
V: TRBV5-1
CDR3: CASSLGQRANTGELFF
DNA: TGCGCCAGCAGCTTAGGACAGCGCGCGAACACCGGGGAGCTGTTTTTT

D: .
size: .
J: TRBJ1-2
V: TRBV6-7
CDR3: CASSLAGVVYGYTF
DNA: TGTGCCAGCAGTTTAGCGGGGGTTGTCTATGGCTACACCTTC

D: .
size: .
J: TRBJ2-7
V: TRBV7-9
CDR3: CASSQDYREQYF
DNA: TGTGCCAGCAGCCAGGACTATCGCGAGCAGTACTTC

D: TRBD1
size: .
J: TRBJ2-3
V: TRBV29-1
CDR3: CSAGTGDGTDTQYF
DNA: TGCAGCGCCGGGACAGGGGACGGCACAGATACGCAGTATTTT

D: .
size: .
J: TRBJ1-4
V: TRBV6-6
CDR3: CASRGRGGTNEKLFF
DNA: TGTGCCAGCAGGGGCAGGGGTGGCACTAATGAAAAACTGTTTTTT

D: .
size: .
J: TRBJ1-2
V: TRBV6-5
CDR3: CASSRSGNGYGYTF
DNA: TGTGCCAGCTCACGGTCGGGGAACGGCTATGGCTACACCTTC

D: TRBD1
size: .
J: TRBJ1-5
V: TRBV25-1
CDR3: CASSAPGQFDYQPQHF
DNA: TGTGCCAGCAGTGCCCCGGGACAGTTCGACTATCAGCCCCAGCATTTT

D: TRBD2
size: .
J: TRBJ2-7
V: TRBV9
CDR3: CASSVDGSGTYEQYF
DNA: TGTGCCAGCAGCGTAGATGGTAGCGGGACCTACGAGCAGTACTTC

D: .
size: .
J: TRBJ2-5
V: TRBV18
CDR3: CASSPPSGSETQYF
DNA: TGTGCCAGCTCACCACCGTCGGGGAGCGAGACCCAGTACTTC

D: TRBD1
size: .
J: TRBJ2-7
V: TRBV5-4
CDR3: CASSSPDRDLSYEQYF
DNA: TGTGCCAGCAGCTCTCCGGACAGGGATCTCTCCTACGAGCAGTACTTC

D: TRBD1
size: .
J: TRBJ1-1
V: TRBV28
CDR3: CASSSFDRGRRDTEAFF
DNA: TGTGCCAGCAGTTCATTTGACAGGGGGCGCCGGGACACTGAAGCTTTCTTT

D: TRBD1
size: once
J: TRBJ1-1
V: TRBV5-1
CDR3: CASSFSDRGGTNTEAFF
DNA: TGCGCCAGCAGCTTTTCGGACAGGGGAGGAACGAACACTGAAGCTTTCTTT

D: TRBD2
size: .
J: TRBJ2-2
V: TRBV4-2
CDR3: CASSQEGLATNTGELFF
DNA: TGTGCCAGCAGCCAAGAAGGACTAGCGACAAACACCGGGGAGCTGTTTTTT

D: TRBD1
size: few
J: TRBJ2-7
V: TRBV6-6
CDR3: CASSGTGSSYEQYF
DNA: TGTGCCAGCAGTGGGACAGGTTCCTCCTACGAGCAGTACTTC

D: .
size: .
J: TRBJ1-1
V: TRBV6-6
CDR3: CASLEGAEAFF
DNA: TGTGCCAGCCTCGAGGGGGCTGAAGCTTTCTTT

D: .
size: few
J: TRBJ2-5
V: TRBV2
CDR3: CASSVGQKQETQYF
DNA: TGTGCCAGCAGTGTAGGACAGAAACAAGAGACCCAGTACTTC

D: TRBD1
size: .
J: TRBJ2-3
V: TRBV4-2
CDR3: CASSQDQIGTADTQYF
DNA: TGTGCCAGCAGCCAAGACCAGATCGGGACAGCAGATACGCAGTATTTT

D: TRBD2
size: .
J: TRBJ2-1
V: TRBV7-9
CDR3: CASSLGGLVDEQFF
DNA: TGTGCCAGCAGCTTAGGCGGACTAGTCGATGAGCAGTTCTTC

D: TRBD2
size: few
J: TRBJ2-7
V: TRBV25-1
CDR3: CASSEETSGNREQYF
DNA: TGTGCCAGCAGTGAAGAGACTAGCGGGAATCGGGAGCAGTACTTC

D: TRBD2
size: .
J: TRBJ2-7
V: TRBV2
CDR3: CASSDRLAGSEQYF
DNA: TGTGCCAGCAGTGATAGACTAGCGGGTAGCGAGCAGTACTTC

D: .
size: .
J: TRBJ1-2
V: TRBV11-2
CDR3: CASSSPGRQANYGYTF
DNA: TGTGCCAGCAGCTCTCCTGGTCGGCAGGCCAACTATGGCTACACCTTC

D: TRBD2
size: .
J: TRBJ2-7
V: TRBV7-8
CDR3: CASSPSGSSSYEQYF
DNA: TGTGCCAGCAGCCCTAGCGGCTCCTCCTCCTACGAGCAGTACTTC

D: TRBD2
size: .
J: TRBJ2-2
V: TRBV7-2
CDR3: CASSPGLAGVGELFF
DNA: TGTGCCAGCAGCCCTGGACTAGCGGGAGTCGGGGAGCTGTTTTTT

D: .
size: few
J: TRBJ1-2
V: TRBV19
CDR3: CASSIVSGEHYGYTF
DNA: TGTGCCAGTAGTATAGTGTCCGGGGAACACTATGGCTACACCTTC

D: .
size: once
J: TRBJ1-3
V: TRBV7-9
CDR3: CASSWTQGNTIYF
DNA: TGTGCCAGCAGCTGGACACAAGGAAACACCATATATTTT

D: .
size: .
J: TRBJ1-1
V: TRBV11-2
CDR3: CASSLAGGNTEAFF
DNA: TGTGCCAGCAGCTTAGCCGGGGGGAACACTGAAGCTTTCTTT

D: .
size: .
J: TRBJ1-1
V: TRBV5-1
CDR3: CASSPGQGSLNTEAFF
DNA: TGCGCCAGCAGCCCGGGCCAGGGGTCCCTGAACACTGAAGCTTTCTTT

D: TRBD1
size: .
J: TRBJ2-7
V: TRBV27
CDR3: CASSSSTAGTGAEQYF
DNA: TGTGCCAGCAGTTCCTCGACCGCCGGGACAGGGGCCGAGCAGTACTTC

D: TRBD1
size: .
J: TRBJ2-7
V: TRBV6-6
CDR3: CASSYIHRGTHEQYF
DNA: TGTGCCAGCAGTTACATTCACAGGGGCACCCACGAGCAGTACTTC